The entry below describes one T cell receptor beta chain. What it recognizes is unknown. These data are taken from a study of T-cell memory formation after mild COVID-19. Study-wide results and caveats: In pre-infection memory, a portion of responding clones appeared, which suggested that cross-reactive memory joined.

Germline CDR1 reads SGHTA; CDR2 reads FQGTGA. Trimming shortened V by 1 base and J by 7 bases, and 11 bases separated the two germline ends. The CDR3 covers 15 residues. Each CDR3 protein gets one entry after TCRdb re-called the 5' RACE reads with MiXCR. The sample has fewer than 450,000 distinct CDR3 sequences; around 20% are singletons. The source of this sequence is an adult woman who had mild COVID-19 (a few samples of this study predate the infection). Cell type and time point are not known. This chain links TRBV7-3 with TRBJ1-6; D is perhaps TRBD1 (5 bases). Sample: PBMCs or a T cell subset sorted from them (not recorded which). The CDR3 DNA is TGTGCCAGCAGCTTAAGACGGACACTGAATTCACCCCTCCACTTT. As protein: CASSLRRTLNSPLHF.